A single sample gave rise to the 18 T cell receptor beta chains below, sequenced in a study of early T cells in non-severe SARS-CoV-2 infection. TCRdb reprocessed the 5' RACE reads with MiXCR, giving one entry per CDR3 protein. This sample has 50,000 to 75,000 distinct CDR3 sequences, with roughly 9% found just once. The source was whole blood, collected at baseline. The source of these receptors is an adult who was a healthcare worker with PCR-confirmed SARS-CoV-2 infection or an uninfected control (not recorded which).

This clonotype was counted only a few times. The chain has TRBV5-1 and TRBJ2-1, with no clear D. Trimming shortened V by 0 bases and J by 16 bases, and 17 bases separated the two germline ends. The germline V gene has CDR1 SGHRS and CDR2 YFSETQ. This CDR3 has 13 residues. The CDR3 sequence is CASSLESQASKFF. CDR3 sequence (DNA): TGCGCCAGCAGCTTGGAATCCCAGGCCTCAAAATTCTTC.

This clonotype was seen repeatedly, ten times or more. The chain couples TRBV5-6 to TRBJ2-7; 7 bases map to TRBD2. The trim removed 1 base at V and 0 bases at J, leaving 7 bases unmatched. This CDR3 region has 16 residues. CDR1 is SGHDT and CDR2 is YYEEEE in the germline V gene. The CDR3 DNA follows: TGTGCCAGCAGCTTGCCTAGCGGTACCAGCTCCTACGAGCAGTACTTC. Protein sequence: CASSLPSGTSSYEQYF.

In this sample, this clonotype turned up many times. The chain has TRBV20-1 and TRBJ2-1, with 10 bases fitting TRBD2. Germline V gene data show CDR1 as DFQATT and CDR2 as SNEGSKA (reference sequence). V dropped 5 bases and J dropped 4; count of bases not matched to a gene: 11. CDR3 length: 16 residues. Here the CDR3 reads CSASVHRTSGYNEQFF. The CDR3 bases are TGCAGTGCTTCCGTTCACAGGACTAGCGGATACAATGAGCAGTTCTTC.

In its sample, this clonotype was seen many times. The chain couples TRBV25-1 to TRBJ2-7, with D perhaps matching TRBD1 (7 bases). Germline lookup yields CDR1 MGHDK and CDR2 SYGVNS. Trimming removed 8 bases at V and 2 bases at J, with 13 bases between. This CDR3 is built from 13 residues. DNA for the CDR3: TGTGCCAGCGCGGGACAGTCTCCCTACGAGCAGTACTTC. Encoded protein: CASAGQSPYEQYF.

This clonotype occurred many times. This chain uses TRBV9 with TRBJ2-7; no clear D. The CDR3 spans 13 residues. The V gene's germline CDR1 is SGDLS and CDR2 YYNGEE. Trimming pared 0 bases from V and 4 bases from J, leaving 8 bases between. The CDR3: CASSVAPWYEQYF. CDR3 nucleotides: TGTGCCAGCAGCGTAGCTCCATGGTACGAGCAGTACTTC.

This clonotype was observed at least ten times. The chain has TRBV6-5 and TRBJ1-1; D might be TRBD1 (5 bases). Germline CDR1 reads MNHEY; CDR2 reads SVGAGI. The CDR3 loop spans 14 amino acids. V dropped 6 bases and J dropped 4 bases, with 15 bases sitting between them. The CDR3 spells CASSRGTVGTEAFF. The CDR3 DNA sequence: TGTGCCAGCAGCCGAGGGACGGTCGGCACTGAAGCTTTCTTT.

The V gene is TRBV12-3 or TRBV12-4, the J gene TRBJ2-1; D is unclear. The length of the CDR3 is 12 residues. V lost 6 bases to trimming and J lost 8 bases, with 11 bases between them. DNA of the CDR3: TGTGCCAGCAGCCCTTTTAGGGATGAGCAGTTCTTC. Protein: CASSPFRDEQFF.

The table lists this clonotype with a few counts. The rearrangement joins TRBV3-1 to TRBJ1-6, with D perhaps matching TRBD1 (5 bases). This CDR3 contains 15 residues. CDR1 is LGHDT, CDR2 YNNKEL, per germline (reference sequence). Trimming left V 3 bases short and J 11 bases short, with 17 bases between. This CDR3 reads CASSQQGLRGPPLHF. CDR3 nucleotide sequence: TGTGCCAGCAGCCAGCAGGGACTCAGAGGTCCACCCCTCCACTTT.

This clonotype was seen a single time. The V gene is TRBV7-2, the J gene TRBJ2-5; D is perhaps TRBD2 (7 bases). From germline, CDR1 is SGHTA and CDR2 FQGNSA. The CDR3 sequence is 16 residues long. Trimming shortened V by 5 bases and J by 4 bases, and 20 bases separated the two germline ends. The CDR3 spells CASSPRGGGAAETQYF. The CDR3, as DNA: TGTGCCAGCAGCCCCCGTGGGGGGGGCGCGGCAGAGACCCAGTACTTC.

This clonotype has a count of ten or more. CDR3 DNA: TGCAGTGCTATCGTCGGACTAGCTCTGAATGAGCAGTTCTTC. Translation gives CSAIVGLALNEQFF. J is TRBJ2-1 and V is TRBV20-1; 8 bases are shared with TRBD2. CDR1 DFQATT and CDR2 SNEGSKA come from the germline V gene (reference sequence). The CDR3 covers 14 residues. Germline trimming cut 4 bases from V and 7 bases from J; bases unmatched to any gene: 9.

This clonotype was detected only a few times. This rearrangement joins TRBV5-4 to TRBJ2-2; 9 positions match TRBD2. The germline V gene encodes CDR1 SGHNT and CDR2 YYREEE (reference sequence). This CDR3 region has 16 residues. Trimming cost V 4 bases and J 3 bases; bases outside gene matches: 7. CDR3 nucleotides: TGTGCCAGCAGCCCGTTGTTAGCGGGAGACACCGGGGAGCTGTTTTTT. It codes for CASSPLLAGDTGELFF.

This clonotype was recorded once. The CDR3 DNA is TGTGCCAGCAGCTTAGGACACCCGAGCTCCTACGAGCAGTACTTC. It encodes CASSLGHPSSYEQYF. V usage is TRBV7-8 and J usage is TRBJ2-7, with D unresolved. This CDR3 region has 15 residues. Germline V gene sequence: CDR1 SGHVS, CDR2 FQNEAQ. Trimming removed 1 base from V and 0 bases from J, with 10 bases in between.

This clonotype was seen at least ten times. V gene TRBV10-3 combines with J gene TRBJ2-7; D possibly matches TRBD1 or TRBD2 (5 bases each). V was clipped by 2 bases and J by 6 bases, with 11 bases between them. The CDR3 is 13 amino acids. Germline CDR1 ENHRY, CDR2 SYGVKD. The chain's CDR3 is CAISEARGTEQYF. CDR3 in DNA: TGTGCCATCAGTGAGGCAAGAGGGACCGAGCAGTACTTC.

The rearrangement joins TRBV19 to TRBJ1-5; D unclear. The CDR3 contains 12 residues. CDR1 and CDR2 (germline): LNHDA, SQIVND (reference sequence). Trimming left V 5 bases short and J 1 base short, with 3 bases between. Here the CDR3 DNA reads TGTGCCAGTAGTCTCAGCAATCAGCCCCAGCATTTT. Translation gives CASSLSNQPQHF.

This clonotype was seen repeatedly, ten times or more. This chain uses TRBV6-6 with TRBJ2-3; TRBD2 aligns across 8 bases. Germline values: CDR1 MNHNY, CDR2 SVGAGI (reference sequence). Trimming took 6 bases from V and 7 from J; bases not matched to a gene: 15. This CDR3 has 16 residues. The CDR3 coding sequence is TGTGCCAGCAGAGACCCTACGGGAGGGCCTGAATATACGCAGTATTTT. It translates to CASRDPTGGPEYTQYF.

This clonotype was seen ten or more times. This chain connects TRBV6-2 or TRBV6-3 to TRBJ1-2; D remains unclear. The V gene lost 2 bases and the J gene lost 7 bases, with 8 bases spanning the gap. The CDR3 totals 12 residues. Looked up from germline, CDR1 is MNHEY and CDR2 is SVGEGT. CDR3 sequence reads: CASSYGASGYTF. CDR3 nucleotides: TGTGCCAGCAGTTACGGAGCAAGTGGCTACACCTTC.

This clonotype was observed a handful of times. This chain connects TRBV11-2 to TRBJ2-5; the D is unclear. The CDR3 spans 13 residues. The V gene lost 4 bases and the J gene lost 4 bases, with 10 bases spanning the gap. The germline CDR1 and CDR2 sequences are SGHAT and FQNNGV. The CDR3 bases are TGTGCCAGCAGCTCCGTGTTTAGAGAGACCCAGTACTTC. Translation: CASSSVFRETQYF.

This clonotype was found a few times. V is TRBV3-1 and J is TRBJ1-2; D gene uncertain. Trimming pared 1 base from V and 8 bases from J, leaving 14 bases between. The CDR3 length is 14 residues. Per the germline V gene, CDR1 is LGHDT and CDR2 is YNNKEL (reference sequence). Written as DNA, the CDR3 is TGTGCCAGCAGCCAAGCCAGCGGGGTAGGAGGCTACACCTTC. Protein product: CASSQASGVGGYTF. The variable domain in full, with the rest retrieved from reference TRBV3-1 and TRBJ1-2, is DTAVSQTPKYLVTQMGNDKSIKCEQNLGHDTMYWYKQDSKKFLKIMFSYNNKELIINETVPNRFSPKSPDKAHLNLHINSLELGDSAVYFCASSQASGVGGYTFGSGTRLTVV.